A single sample is the source of the 17 T cell receptor beta chains below, sequenced in a study of metastatic and nonmetastatic thyroid tumors. No treatment of any kind had been given to any patient before thyroid surgery. TCRdb re-called the PCR reads through MiXCR. This table has about 25,000 clones, about 21% appearing once. Sequencing was performed on blood. The receptors come from a male donor with papillary thyroid cancer or a benign thyroid nodule (not recorded which). Some clones in this sample may be carry-over from other donors' samples.

As concerns this clone: Its ends do not fully match the called genes, so a read error is possible. This rearrangement joins TRBV27 to TRBJ1-1; possible D gene TRBD1, 6 bases. Germline V CDR1 and CDR2: MNHEY, SMNVEV (reference sequence). The CDR3 runs 14 residues. CDR3 amino acids: CANSCGGMNTEAFF. The DNA for the CDR3 is TGTGCCAACAGTTGTGGGGGCATGAACACTGAAGCTTTCTTT.

This clone was detected ten times or more. The chain couples TRBV3-1 to TRBJ2-6; D may be TRBD1 (6 bases). The length of the CDR3 is 17 residues. Per germline, CDR1 LGHDT and CDR2 YNNKEL (reference sequence). V lost 4 bases and J 2 bases, leaving 15 bases between the germline ends. The CDR3 DNA sequence: TGTGCCAGCAGCCCCCGGGCAGGGGAAACTGGGGCCAACGTCCTGACTTTC. It encodes CASSPRAGETGANVLTF.

This clone was seen ten or more times. Other DNA sequences in this sample translate to the same CDR3. The chain uses TRBV6-2 or TRBV6-3 and TRBJ1-3; D is ambiguous. This CDR3 region has 15 residues. The V gene's germline CDR1 is MNHEY and CDR2 SVGEGT. Trimming cost V 2 bases and J 0 bases, with 8 bases left between them. The CDR3 is CASSYTASSGNTIYF. The CDR3 DNA reads as TGTGCCAGCAGTTACACCGCCAGCTCTGGAAACACCATATATTTT.

This clone was seen at least ten times. Other DNA sequences in the sample encode the same CDR3. V gene TRBV20-1 combines with J gene TRBJ2-5; TRBD1 aligns across 10 bases. This CDR3 spans 17 amino acids. V trimming: 3 bases; J trimming: 1 base; junction bases outside the gene matches: 11. Germline CDR1 and CDR2: DFQATT and SNEGSKA (reference sequence). In DNA form, the CDR3 reads TGCAGTGCTAGGGGCCTCCGGGACAGGGGACCCCAAGAGACCCAGTACTTC. It specifies CSARGLRDRGPQETQYF.

The gene calls are TRBV5-6 and TRBJ1-1; a possible D gene is TRBD1 (5 bases). Germline V gene sequence: CDR1 SGHDT, CDR2 YYEEEE. Trimming removed 2 bases at V and 0 bases at J, with 14 bases between. This CDR3 region has 16 residues. Here the CDR3 reads CASSFRAGSMNTEAFF. In DNA form, the CDR3 reads TGTGCCAGCAGCTTTCGGGCAGGGAGCATGAACACTGAAGCTTTCTTT.

This clone turned up a few times. One end of the junction is discordant with germline, which a read error may explain. The chain combines TRBV28 with TRBJ1-3; 10 nucleotides agree with TRBD1. This CDR3 comprises 16 residues. CDR1 and CDR2 from the germline V gene are MDHEN and SYDVKM. CDR3 in DNA: TGTGCCAGCAGACCTCCGGGACAGGGGACTGGAAACACAATATATTTT. Its translation is CASRPPGQGTGNTIYF. The entire variable domain, with the rest obtained from reference TRBV28 and TRBJ1-3, is as follows: DVKVTQSSRYLVKRTGEKVFLECVQDMDHENMFWYRQDPGLGLRLIYFSYDVKMKEKGDIPEGYSVSREKKERFSLILESASTNQTSMYLCASRPPGQGTGNTIYFGEGSWLTVV.

Ten or more counts support this clone. This same CDR3 is encoded by further DNA sequences in the sample. The chain employs TRBV19 and TRBJ2-4, with 7 bases aligning to TRBD2. CDR3 length: 17 residues. The germline CDR1 and CDR2 sequences are LNHDA and SQIVND (reference sequence). J was trimmed by 6 bases and V by 5 bases; bases with no gene match: 16. DNA for the CDR3: TGTGCCAGTAGTTTACTGACCAGCGGGGCTTATGCAAACATTCAGTACTTC. Amino acid sequence: CASSLLTSGAYANIQYF. Filled out from reference TRBV19 and TRBJ2-4, the complete variable domain reads DGGITQSPKYLFRKEGQNVTLSCEQNLNHDAMYWYRQDPGQGLRLIYYSQIVNDFQKGDIAEGYSVSREKKESFPLTVTSAQKNPTAFYLCASSLLTSGAYANIQYFGAGTRLSVL.

This chain joins TRBV20-1 and TRBJ2-5; 7 bases agree with TRBD1. CDR1 and CDR2 from the germline V gene are DFQATT and SNEGSKA (reference sequence). The CDR3 has 14 amino acids. V dropped 3 bases and J dropped 2; count of bases not matched to a gene: 6. The CDR3 protein is CSASGDRAQETQYF. The CDR3 DNA reads TGCAGTGCTAGTGGAGACAGGGCTCAAGAGACCCAGTACTTC.

By share, this clone ranks as medium-sized. This chain joins TRBV6-1 and TRBJ2-1; no firm D call. V was trimmed by 4 bases and J by 3 bases, leaving 4 bases between them. Germline V gene data show CDR1 as MNHNS and CDR2 as SASEGT. This CDR3 contains 12 residues. In nucleotides, the CDR3 is TGTGCCAGCAGTGGCAGCTACAATGAGCAGTTCTTC. Protein sequence: CASSGSYNEQFF.

This clone was counted ten times or more. The chain combines TRBV9 with TRBJ1-6, with a tentative D call TRBD1 (5 bases). The CDR3 is 15 residues long. The germline V gene has CDR1 SGDLS and CDR2 YYNGEE. V was trimmed by 4 bases and J by 10 bases, leaving 18 bases between them. The DNA for the CDR3 is TGTGCCAGCAGCACCGCGGGGAGGGGTGGATCACCCCTCCACTTT. Translation: CASSTAGRGGSPLHF.

This clone came up many times. The chain couples TRBV20-1 to TRBJ2-7; the D call may be TRBD1 or TRBD2 (6 bases each). The germline V and J ends were trimmed by 6 bases and 3 bases, with 15 bases remaining between them. Per the germline V gene, CDR1 is DFQATT and CDR2 is SNEGSKA (reference sequence). The CDR3 runs 13 residues. This chain's CDR3 is CSARGDFYYEQYF. Here the CDR3 DNA reads TGCAGTGCAAGGGGGGACTTCTACTACGAGCAGTACTTC.

In the case of this clone: A much larger clone sits a single nucleotide away, making a read error possible. This chain connects TRBV7-9 to TRBJ2-3; 9 nucleotides agree with TRBD2. This CDR3 is built from 11 residues. Germline V gene sequence: CDR1 SEHNR, CDR2 FQNEAQ (reference sequence). CDR3 sequence reads: CASSRTSVIYF. In nucleotides, the CDR3 is TGCGCCAGCAGCCGGACTAGCGTGATCTATTTT.

This clone has ten or more counts. This chain links TRBV20-1 with TRBJ2-7, with 7 positions matching TRBD1. The trim removed 2 bases at V and 4 bases at J, leaving 8 bases unmatched. Per the germline V gene, CDR1 is DFQATT and CDR2 is SNEGSKA (reference sequence). The CDR3 has 14 amino acids. The CDR3 here is CSARTGASLYEQYF. As DNA, the CDR3 is TGCAGTGCTAGAACAGGGGCCTCCCTTTACGAGCAGTACTTC.

With respect to this clone: A much larger clone sits a single nucleotide away, making a read error possible. This sequence joins TRBV30 and TRBJ1-3; TRBD1 is a possible D gene (5 bases). This CDR3 comprises 13 residues. Germline lookup yields CDR1 GTSNPN and CDR2 SVGIG (reference sequence). CDR3 nucleotides: TGTGCCCGTAACCAGGGCTCTGTAAACACCATATATTTT. It encodes CARNQGSVNTIYF.

This clone was observed at least ten times. This sequence joins TRBV2 and TRBJ1-6; 10 nucleotides agree with TRBD1. After removal of 4 bases from V and 15 bases from J, the junction contained 0 bases not matched to a gene. The germline V gene encodes CDR1 SNHLY and CDR2 FYNNEI. The CDR3 sequence is 11 residues long. This CDR3 reads CASSGDRGLHF. The CDR3 DNA reads TGTGCCAGCAGTGGGGACAGGGGCCTCCACTTT.

This clone has a count of ten or more. This chain connects TRBV20-1 to TRBJ2-3; 13 bases map to TRBD2. CDR1 and CDR2 from the germline V gene are DFQATT and SNEGSKA (reference sequence). V lost 5 bases to trimming and J lost 2 bases; unmatched junction nucleotides: 4. There are 15 residues in the CDR3. DNA for the CDR3: TGCAGTGCTTTCGGACTAGCGGGAGACACAGATACGCAGTATTTT. Translating it yields CSAFGLAGDTDTQYF.

This clone came up many times. The chain couples TRBV28 to TRBJ2-7; D is possibly TRBD2 (5 bases). CDR1 and CDR2 from the germline V gene are MDHEN and SYDVKM. V was shortened by 6 bases and J by 2 bases, with 8 bases between the two germline ends. The CDR3 covers 12 residues. DNA of the CDR3: TGTGCCAGCAGCCCCGGGGCCTACGAGCAGTACTTC. It translates to CASSPGAYEQYF.